The rows below give T cell receptor beta chains drawn from one sample of a study of blood T cell repertoires in COVID-19. Assay: immunoSEQ multiplex PCR; the TCRdb copy retains only in-frame clones and omits some. The sample has some 240,000 clones; around 83% are singletons. Sequencing was done on a sample of PBMCs or T cells enriched from blood (not recorded which). All receptors derive from a woman aged 50 to 65 who had been exposed to COVID-19. Each CDR3 is given with its conserved first and last residue. The D gene is left open where the match is weak. The size entry is marked missing in some rows and otherwise reads once, few, many or a size class.

J: TRBJ1-1
size: NA
V: TRBV13
D: TRBD1
DNA: TGTGCCAGCAGCTTAAGGGGGACAGGGGGAAGAGGCACTGAAGCTTTCTTT
CDR3: CASSLRGTGGRGTEAFF

J: TRBJ1-1
size: NA
V: TRBV11-2
D: TRBD1
DNA: TGTGCCAGCAGCTTCCGACAGGGTGGGGCGGTTGAAGCTTTCTTT
CDR3: CASSFRQGGAVEAFF

J: TRBJ2-1
size: NA
V: TRBV11-2
D: NA
DNA: TGTGCCAGCAGCTTAGGCCGGTACAATGAGCAGTTCTTC
CDR3: CASSLGRYNEQFF

J: TRBJ1-2
size: NA
V: TRBV11-2
D: NA
DNA: TGTGCCAGCGGGGAATGGCGGACACCCACTAACTATGGCTACACCTTC
CDR3: CASGEWRTPTNYGYTF

J: TRBJ2-3
size: NA
V: TRBV28
D: NA
DNA: TGTGCCAGCAGTCCCCATGGGAGCGGTAGCACAGATACGCAGTATTTT
CDR3: CASSPHGSGSTDTQYF

J: TRBJ1-2
size: NA
V: TRBV6-5
D: NA
DNA: TGTGCCAGCAGTTACTCGATTCCGGGGTATGGCTACACCTTC
CDR3: CASSYSIPGYGYTF

J: TRBJ2-2
size: NA
V: TRBV12-5
D: NA
DNA: TGTGCTAGTGGATCCCTCGAGGGAGGGGGGTCGACCGGGGAGCTGTTTTTT
CDR3: CASGSLEGGGSTGELFF

J: TRBJ2-5
size: NA
V: TRBV5-5
D: TRBD2
DNA: TGTGCCAGCAACTCCATAGCGGGGCTCGAGACCCAGTACTTC
CDR3: CASNSIAGLETQYF

J: TRBJ1-6
size: NA
V: TRBV5-4
D: NA
DNA: TGTGCCAGCACCCAGGGATTTGGGGTTTCACCCCTCCACTTT
CDR3: CASTQGFGVSPLHF

J: TRBJ2-3
size: once
V: TRBV7-2
D: NA
DNA: TGTGCCAGCAGCTTAGTGGGGGCGCTCCCCGGGGATACGCAGTATTTT
CDR3: CASSLVGALPGDTQYF

J: TRBJ2-2
size: NA
V: TRBV9
D: NA
DNA: TGTGCCAGCAGCGTAGAGGGGTTTGGAAAAACCGGGGAGCTGTTTTTT
CDR3: CASSVEGFGKTGELFF

J: TRBJ1-1
size: NA
V: TRBV7-8
D: NA
DNA: TGTGCCAGCAGCTTTCGGTACAGTACTGAAGCTTTCTTT
CDR3: CASSFRYSTEAFF

J: TRBJ1-1
size: NA
V: TRBV5-8
D: TRBD1
DNA: TGTGCCAGCAGAAGGGACAGGGTAGTTGGGAGCACTGAAGCTTTCTTT
CDR3: CASRRDRVVGSTEAFF

J: TRBJ1-2
size: NA
V: TRBV27
D: TRBD1
DNA: TGTGCCAGCAGTTTCAGTCAGGGGGCGGGAGGCTACACCTTC
CDR3: CASSFSQGAGGYTF

J: TRBJ1-1
size: NA
V: TRBV10-3
D: NA
DNA: TGTGCCATCAGTGTAGGGGGGGGTGAAGCTTTCTTT
CDR3: CAISVGGGEAFF

J: TRBJ2-5
size: NA
V: TRBV15
D: NA
DNA: TGTGCCACCAGCAGAGCGGGGTTGGGGCAAGAGACCCAGTACTTC
CDR3: CATSRAGLGQETQYF

J: TRBJ2-7
size: few
V: TRBV5-5
D: TRBD2
DNA: TGTGCCAGCAGCTTGGGGACTAGCGGGGCTCGGTACGAGCAGTACTTC
CDR3: CASSLGTSGARYEQYF

J: TRBJ1-5
size: NA
V: TRBV19
D: NA
DNA: TGTGCCAGTAGTAGTGTCGCGGATAGCAATCAGCCCCAGCATTTT
CDR3: CASSSVADSNQPQHF

J: TRBJ1-1
size: NA
V: TRBV29-1
D: TRBD1
DNA: TGCAGCGTGGGACAGGGCAACCCCCCTCCGAACACTGAAGCTTTCTTT
CDR3: CSVGQGNPPPNTEAFF

J: TRBJ1-1
size: NA
V: TRBV28
D: NA
DNA: TGTGCCAGCAGTTTATCTCTGAACACTGAAGCTTTCTTT
CDR3: CASSLSLNTEAFF

J: TRBJ2-3
size: NA
V: TRBV6-5
D: TRBD2
DNA: TGTGCCAGCACCGGGGGGGCAGATACGCAGTATTTT
CDR3: CASTGGADTQYF

J: TRBJ1-5
size: NA
V: TRBV6-2/TRBV6-3
D: NA
DNA: TGTGCCAGCAGTTACGGGGGGTATAGCAATCAGCCCCAGCATTTT
CDR3: CASSYGGYSNQPQHF

J: TRBJ2-5
size: NA
V: TRBV19
D: TRBD2
DNA: TGTGCCAGTAGCCCAGCGGGGGGGCCGAAGGAGACCCAGTACTTC
CDR3: CASSPAGGPKETQYF

J: TRBJ2-3
size: NA
V: TRBV12-3/TRBV12-4
D: TRBD1
DNA: TGTGCCAGCAGATCCAACAGGGGGCCTACGCAGTATTTT
CDR3: CASRSNRGPTQYF

J: TRBJ2-2
size: NA
V: TRBV19
D: NA
DNA: TGTGCCAGTAGATCCAGCGACACCGGGGAGCTGTTTTTT
CDR3: CASRSSDTGELFF

J: TRBJ1-2
size: NA
V: TRBV5-1
D: TRBD1
DNA: TGCGCCAGCAGCTTGATCGCAGGGGGCCGTGGCTACACCTTC
CDR3: CASSLIAGGRGYTF

J: TRBJ1-4
size: NA
V: TRBV12-5
D: NA
DNA: TGTGCTAGTGGTCAGACAGCTGAAAAACTGTTTTTT
CDR3: CASGQTAEKLFF

J: TRBJ2-3
size: NA
V: TRBV7-9
D: TRBD1
DNA: TGTGCCAGCAGCTCAAACAGGGGGGCAGATACGCAGTATTTT
CDR3: CASSSNRGADTQYF

J: TRBJ2-5
size: NA
V: TRBV3-1/TRBV3-2
D: NA
DNA: TGTGCCAGCAGGGACGGGCCAAGGGGGGAGACCCAGTACTTC
CDR3: CASRDGPRGETQYF

J: TRBJ2-2
size: NA
V: TRBV7-2
D: NA
DNA: TGTGCCAGCAGAAACTCAGGGATGGGCACCGGGGAGCTGTTTTTT
CDR3: CASRNSGMGTGELFF

J: TRBJ1-1
size: NA
V: TRBV12-3/TRBV12-4
D: TRBD1
DNA: TGTGCCAGCAGTTTTCTCAGGGGGACTGAAGCTTTCTTT
CDR3: CASSFLRGTEAFF